One sample yielded the 20 T cell receptor beta chains listed below, sequenced in a study of control samples from healthy donors and cancer patients. Data came from immunoSEQ multiplex PCR; TCRdb stores just in-frame clones and leaves some out. Among some 150,000 clones listed, over 90% were seen once. Sequenced: blood. Receptors originate from a man aged 45-65 years in good health.

The chain combines TRBV3-1 (or the pseudogene TRBV3-2) with TRBJ1-1; D is unclear. Germline V gives CDR1 LGHDT, CDR2 YNNKEL (reference sequence). CDR3 length equals 14 residues. Deletions cut 0 bases from V and 7 bases from J, with 12 bases between. The CDR3: CASSQDLGGSEAFF. The DNA of the CDR3 is TGTGCCAGCAGCCAAGATTTGGGTGGGAGTGAAGCTTTCTTT.

The V and J genes are TRBV7-8 and TRBJ2-2; TRBD1 or TRBD2 may be the D gene (5 bases each). V shed 3 bases and J shed 1 base, with 12 bases lying between them. CDR3 length equals 16 residues. Germline V gene lookup returns CDR1 SGHVS and CDR2 FQNEAQ. The CDR3 nucleotides read TGTGCCAGCAGCTTGATGAGGGGAGAGAACACCGGGGAGCTGTTTTTT. Translated: CASSLMRGENTGELFF.

The V and J genes are TRBV3-1 (or the pseudogene TRBV3-2) and TRBJ2-7; D is undetermined. CDR3 length: 15 amino acids. V was pared by 0 bases and J by 7 bases, with 16 bases between. Germline V gene lookup returns CDR1 LGHDT and CDR2 YNNKEL (reference sequence). The CDR3 sequence: CASSQDRVIGREQYF. The DNA of the CDR3 is TGTGCCAGCAGCCAAGATCGGGTTATAGGGCGGGAGCAGTACTTC.

The V and J genes are TRBV10-2 and TRBJ2-5, with TRBD1 matching 7 bases. The CDR3 consists of 11 residues. The germline gives CDR1 WSHSY, CDR2 SAAADI. J gave up 8 bases and V 10 bases, and 7 bases lay outside the gene matches. CDR3 sequence: CATGTVETQYF. In DNA form, the CDR3 reads TGCGCCACCGGGACAGTGGAAACCCAGTACTTC.

This clone was seen at least ten times. The gene calls are TRBV5-1 and TRBJ1-2; D possibly corresponds to TRBD1 (5 bases). The CDR3 runs 13 residues. The germline CDR1 and CDR2 sequences are SGHRS and YFSETQ. Between the trimmed V and J ends, which lost 4 bases and 5 bases, there was a span of 12 bases. The CDR3 sequence is CASSQGTGYGYTF. The CDR3, as DNA: TGCGCCAGCAGCCAAGGGACGGGTTATGGCTACACCTTC.

This clone was seen a single time. V usage is TRBV19 and J usage is TRBJ2-6, with TRBD1 matching over 12 bases. The CDR3 sequence is 17 residues long. The V and J ends lost 5 bases and 2 bases, in that order; junction bases with no gene match: 4. Germline loops: CDR1 LNHDA, CDR2 SQIVND (reference sequence). The CDR3 sequence is CASSPGQGATGANVLTF. Here the CDR3 DNA reads TGTGCCAGTAGTCCGGGACAGGGGGCCACTGGGGCCAACGTCCTGACTTTC.

The chain employs TRBV11-3 and TRBJ1-1; D not resolved. Germline V gives CDR1 SGHNT, CDR2 YENEEA. The CDR3 contains 14 residues. Deletions cut 3 bases from V and 1 base from J, with 9 bases between. This CDR3 is CASSFGGGNTEAFF. CDR3 nucleotide sequence: TGTGCCAGCAGCTTCGGAGGCGGGAACACTGAAGCTTTCTTT.

The chain couples TRBV4-1 to TRBJ2-1; D unresolved. CDR3 size: 14 residues. Trimming removed 3 bases at V and 2 bases at J, with 8 bases between. Germline loops: CDR1 MGHRA, CDR2 YSYEKL. CDR3 residues: CASSQGSAYNEQFF. DNA for the CDR3: TGCGCCAGCAGCCAGGGGTCCGCCTACAATGAGCAGTTCTTC.

The chain uses TRBV13 and TRBJ2-7; D is unresolved. This CDR3 comprises 13 residues. V was trimmed by 5 bases and J by 4 bases, leaving 12 bases between them. Germline CDR1 is PRHDT and CDR2 is FYEKMQ (reference sequence). The CDR3 here is CASSHGSGYEQYF. DNA for the CDR3: TGTGCCAGCAGCCACGGGTCCGGATACGAGCAGTACTTC.

About this clone: This sample also contains other DNA sequences that code for the same CDR3. The rearrangement links TRBV11-2 to TRBJ2-7; 10 bases map to TRBD2. Trimming at V came to 1 base and at J to 1 base, leaving 1 base not matched to a gene. The CDR3 has 15 amino acids. Germline V lookup: CDR1 SGHAT, CDR2 FQNNGV. The CDR3 nucleotides read TGTGCCAGCAGCTTAGGGACTAGCGGTTCCTACGAGCAGTACTTC. Encoded protein: CASSLGTSGSYEQYF.

V usage is TRBV5-4 and J usage is TRBJ2-7, with TRBD1 matching 8 bases. The V segment lost 4 bases and the J segment 2 bases; nucleotides outside the gene matches: 8. Germline V CDR1 and CDR2: SGHNT, YYREEE (reference sequence). The CDR3 contains 15 residues. CDR3 DNA: TGTGCCAGCAGCACATGGACAGGGAGTCCCTACGAGCAGTACTTC. Its translation is CASSTWTGSPYEQYF.

CDR3 DNA: TGTGCCAGCAGTTTAACCCGGAGCTCCTACAATGAGCAGTTCTTC. Protein: CASSLTRSSYNEQFF. This rearrangement joins TRBV2 to TRBJ2-7; no firm D call. Matching the DNA end better, TRBJ2-1 makes the J call doubtful. This CDR3 is 15 amino acids long. The germline V gene has CDR1 SNHLY and CDR2 FYNNEI.

CDR3 sequence (DNA): TGCGCCAGCAGCATCGACAAAAGCTCTGGGGCCAACGTCCTGACTTTC. It translates to CASSIDKSSGANVLTF. The rearrangement links TRBV5-1 to TRBJ2-6; D is uncertain. CDR1 SGHRS and CDR2 YFSETQ come from the germline V gene. Trimming shortened V by 4 bases and J by 0 bases, and 11 bases separated the two germline ends. This CDR3 contains 16 residues.

V usage is TRBV6-6 and J usage is TRBJ2-7; D call uncertain. This CDR3 spans 15 amino acids. CDR1 MNHNY and CDR2 SVGAGI come from the germline V gene (reference sequence). The V end lost 8 bases, the J end lost 6 bases, and 23 bases lay between the germline ends. CDR3 in DNA: TGTGCCAGCGGTCGAGTAGCTTCTCACCTCCTCGAGCAGTACTTC. As protein: CASGRVASHLLEQYF.

The chain joins TRBV5-1 to TRBJ2-7; D possibly uses TRBD1 or TRBD2 (6 bases each). The CDR3 is made up of 15 amino acids. V lost 0 bases, J lost 5 bases, and 15 bases lay in between. Germline CDR1 and CDR2: SGHRS and YFSETQ. CDR3 protein: CASSLAGGGIDEQYF. The DNA for the CDR3 is TGCGCCAGCAGCTTGGCCGGAGGGGGAATCGACGAGCAGTACTTC.

The gene calls are TRBV7-8 and TRBJ1-2, with D perhaps matching TRBD1 (5 bases). CDR3 size: 15 residues. V was shortened by 3 bases and J by 0 bases, with 11 bases between the two germline ends. Germline-derived CDR1 and CDR2 are SGHVS and FQNEAQ. The CDR3 here is CASSFRGLANYGYTF. The DNA for the CDR3 is TGTGCCAGCAGCTTCCGGGGGTTAGCTAACTATGGCTACACCTTC.

This chain uses TRBV15 with TRBJ1-5; D unresolved. The CDR3 consists of 15 residues. In germline, CDR1 is LNHNV, CDR2 YYDKDF (reference sequence). V gave up 0 bases and J gave up 4 bases, with 10 bases separating them. The CDR3 DNA follows: TGTGCCACCAGCAGAGATCGTTTAGAAAATCAGCCCCAGCATTTT. It translates to CATSRDRLENQPQHF.

This chain links TRBV4-1 with TRBJ1-3; TRBD1 agrees at 8 bases. The CDR3 is 15 amino acids. Per germline, CDR1 MGHRA and CDR2 YSYEKL. V was clipped by 4 bases and J by 3 bases; unmatched bases: 5. The CDR3 DNA reads TGCGCCAGCAGCCGAGGACAGGGTTTTGGAAACACCATATATTTT. This codes for CASSRGQGFGNTIYF.

This chain links TRBV15 with TRBJ2-1; no clear D. The CDR3 totals 14 residues. The ends were cut back, 0 bases at V and 4 bases at J, with 7 bases in the middle. Germline V gene lookup returns CDR1 LNHNV and CDR2 YYDKDF (reference sequence). CDR3 protein: CATSREQIYNEQFF. The DNA for the CDR3 is TGTGCCACCAGCAGAGAACAGATATACAATGAGCAGTTCTTC.

This chain uses TRBV5-5 with TRBJ2-1; D call uncertain. Germline V gene lookup returns CDR1 SGHKS and CDR2 YYEKEE (reference sequence). Trimming removed 1 base at V and 3 bases at J, with 11 bases between. CDR3 length: 15 amino acids. CDR3 in DNA: TGTGCCAGCAGCTTGATCGGCAGCCTCTACAATGAGCAGTTCTTC. This translates into CASSLIGSLYNEQFF.